This note documents a single T cell receptor beta chain sequence. These data are taken from a study of blood T cell repertoires in COVID-19. Libraries were prepared by immunoSEQ multiplex PCR; TCRdb keeps only in-frame clonotypes and omits some of them. The sample has 200,000 to 250,000 clones, about 94% seen once. CDR1 is LNHNV and CDR2 is YYDKDF in the germline V gene (reference sequence). The V gene lost 3 bases and the J gene lost 3 bases, with 14 bases spanning the gap. This CDR3 contains 16 residues. The origin of this receptor is a man between 60 and 70 years old with COVID-19, enrolled during active disease. The chain uses TRBV15 and TRBJ1-4; D perhaps matches TRBD1 (5 bases). Sequencing input: peripheral blood. Here the CDR3 DNA reads TGTGCCACCAGCAGGCCAGGGTTCATGGCTAATGAAAAACTGTTTTTT. It is translated as CATSRPGFMANEKLFF.